This TCR beta chain is drawn from a study of T cells in Graves' hyperthyroidism and ophthalmopathy. RNA transcripts yielded amplified TCR beta CDR3 regions. The study used the HTBI primer set for a first-round RT-PCR of the TCR CDR3. From the multiplex PCR reads, TCRdb called clonotypes with MiXCR, one entry per CDR3 protein. The profile shows around 290,000 distinct CDR3 sequences, around 13% of them singletons. V was cut by 5 bases and J by 0 bases, with 5 bases left in between. The germline gives CDR1 GTSNPN, CDR2 SVGIG (reference sequence). The CDR3 loop spans 12 amino acids. This clonotype has a handful of counts.

V usage is TRBV30 and J usage is TRBJ2-4; no clear D gene. The sequencing input was blood. This sequence was found in a middle-aged woman with Graves' hyperthyroidism. The CDR3 nucleotides are TGTGCCTGGTCACTAGCCAAAAACATTCAGTACTTC. It encodes CAWSLAKNIQYF.